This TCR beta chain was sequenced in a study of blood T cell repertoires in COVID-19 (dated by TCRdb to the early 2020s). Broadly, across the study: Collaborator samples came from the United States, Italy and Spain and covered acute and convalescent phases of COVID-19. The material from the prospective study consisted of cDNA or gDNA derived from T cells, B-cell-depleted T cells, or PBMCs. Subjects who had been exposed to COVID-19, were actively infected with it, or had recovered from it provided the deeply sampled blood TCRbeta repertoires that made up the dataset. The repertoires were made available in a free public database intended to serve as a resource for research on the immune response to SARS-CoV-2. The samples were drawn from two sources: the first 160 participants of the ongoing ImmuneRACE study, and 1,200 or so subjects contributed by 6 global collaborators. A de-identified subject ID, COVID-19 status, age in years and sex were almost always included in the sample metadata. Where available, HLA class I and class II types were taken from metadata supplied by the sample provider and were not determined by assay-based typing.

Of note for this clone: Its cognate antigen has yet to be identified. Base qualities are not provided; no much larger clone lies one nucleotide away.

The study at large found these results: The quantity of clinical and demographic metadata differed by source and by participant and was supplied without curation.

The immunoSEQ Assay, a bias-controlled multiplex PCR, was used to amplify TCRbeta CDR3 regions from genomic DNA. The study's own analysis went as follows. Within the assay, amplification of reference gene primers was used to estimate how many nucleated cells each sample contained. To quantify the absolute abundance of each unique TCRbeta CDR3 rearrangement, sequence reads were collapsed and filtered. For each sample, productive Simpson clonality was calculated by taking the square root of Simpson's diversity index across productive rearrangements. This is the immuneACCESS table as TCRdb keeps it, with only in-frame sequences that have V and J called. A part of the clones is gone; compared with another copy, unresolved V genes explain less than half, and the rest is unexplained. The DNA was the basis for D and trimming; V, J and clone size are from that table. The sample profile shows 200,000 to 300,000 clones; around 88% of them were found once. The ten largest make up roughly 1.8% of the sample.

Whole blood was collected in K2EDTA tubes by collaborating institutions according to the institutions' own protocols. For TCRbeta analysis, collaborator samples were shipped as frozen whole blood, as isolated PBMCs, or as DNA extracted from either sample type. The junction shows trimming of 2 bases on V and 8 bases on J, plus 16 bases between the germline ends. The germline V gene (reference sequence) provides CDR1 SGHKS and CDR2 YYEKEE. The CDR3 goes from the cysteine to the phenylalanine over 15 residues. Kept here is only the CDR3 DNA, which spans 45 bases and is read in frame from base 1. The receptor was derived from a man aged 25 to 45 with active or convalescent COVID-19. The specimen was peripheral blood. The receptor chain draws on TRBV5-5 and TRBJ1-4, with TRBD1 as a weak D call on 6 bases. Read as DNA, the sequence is TGTGCCAGCAGCTTACAAACAGGGTCCACCGAAAAACTGTTTTTT. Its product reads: CASSLQTGSTEKLFF.